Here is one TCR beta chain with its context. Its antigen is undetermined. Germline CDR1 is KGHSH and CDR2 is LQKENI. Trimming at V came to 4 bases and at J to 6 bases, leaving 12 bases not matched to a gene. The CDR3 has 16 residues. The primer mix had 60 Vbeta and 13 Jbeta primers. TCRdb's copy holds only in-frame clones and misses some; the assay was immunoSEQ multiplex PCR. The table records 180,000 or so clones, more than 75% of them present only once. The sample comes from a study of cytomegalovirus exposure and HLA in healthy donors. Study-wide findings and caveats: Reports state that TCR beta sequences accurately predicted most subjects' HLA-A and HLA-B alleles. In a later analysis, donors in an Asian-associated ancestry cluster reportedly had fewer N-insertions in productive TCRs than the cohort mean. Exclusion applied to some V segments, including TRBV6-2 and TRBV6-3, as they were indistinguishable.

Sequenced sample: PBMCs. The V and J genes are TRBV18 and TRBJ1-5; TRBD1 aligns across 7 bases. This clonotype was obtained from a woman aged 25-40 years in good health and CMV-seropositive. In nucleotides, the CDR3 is TGTGCCAGCTCACGGAACGACAGGGCGGCAATTCAGCCCCAGCATTTT. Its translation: CASSRNDRAAIQPQHF.